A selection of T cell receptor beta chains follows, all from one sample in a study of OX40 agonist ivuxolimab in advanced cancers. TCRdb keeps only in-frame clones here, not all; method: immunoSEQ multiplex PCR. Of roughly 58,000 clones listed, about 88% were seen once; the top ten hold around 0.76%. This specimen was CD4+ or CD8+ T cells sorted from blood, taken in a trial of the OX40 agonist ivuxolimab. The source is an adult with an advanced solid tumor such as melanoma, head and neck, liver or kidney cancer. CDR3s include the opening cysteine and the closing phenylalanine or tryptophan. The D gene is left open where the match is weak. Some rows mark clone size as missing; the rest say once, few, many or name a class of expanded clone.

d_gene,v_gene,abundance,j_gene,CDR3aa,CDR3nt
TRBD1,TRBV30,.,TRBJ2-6,CAWLQGMRSSGANVLTF,TGTGCCTGGCTACAGGGGATGCGGTCCTCTGGAGCCAACGTCCTGACTTTC
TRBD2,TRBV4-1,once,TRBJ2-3,CASSRLQTSGTDTQYF,TGCGCCAGCAGCCGCCTACAAACTAGCGGCACAGATACGCAGTATTTT
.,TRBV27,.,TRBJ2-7,CASSSRGDAYEQYF,TGTGCCAGCAGCAGTAGGGGGGACGCCTACGAGCAGTACTTC
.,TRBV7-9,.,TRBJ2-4,CASSLAWDIQYF,TGTGCCAGCAGCTTAGCTTGGGACATTCAGTACTTC
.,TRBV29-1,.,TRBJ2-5,CSVVGARRETQYF,TGCAGCGTTGTTGGGGCCCGGAGAGAGACCCAGTACTTC
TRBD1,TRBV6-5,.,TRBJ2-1,CASSSDRGYEQFF,TGTGCCAGCAGCTCGGACAGGGGCTATGAGCAGTTCTTC
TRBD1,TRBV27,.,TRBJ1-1,CASSPGPEGQGHTEAFF,TGTGCCAGCAGTCCGGGGCCGGAGGGACAGGGGCACACTGAAGCTTTCTTT
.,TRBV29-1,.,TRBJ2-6,CSVTSGANVLTF,TGCAGCGTTACCTCGGGGGCCAACGTCCTGACTTTC
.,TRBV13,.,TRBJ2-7,CASSTRMRGASEQYF,TGTGCCAGCAGCACACGGATGAGGGGGGCCTCCGAGCAGTACTTC
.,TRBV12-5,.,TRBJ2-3,CASGLYSDTQYF,TGTGCTAGTGGTTTGTATTCGGATACGCAGTATTTT
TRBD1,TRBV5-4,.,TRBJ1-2,CASSFPTGGAYGYTF,TGTGCCAGCAGCTTCCCTACAGGGGGCGCATATGGCTACACCTTC
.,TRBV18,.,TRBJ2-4,CASSRSQEGNIQYF,TGTGCCAGCTCACGGTCCCAGGAGGGGAACATTCAGTACTTC
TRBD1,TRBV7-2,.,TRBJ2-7,CASSSTGGNSYEQYF,TGTGCCAGCAGCTCGACAGGGGGGAACTCCTACGAGCAGTACTTC
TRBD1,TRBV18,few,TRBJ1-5,CASSAGGGNQPQHF,TGTGCCAGCTCAGCAGGGGGCGGCAATCAGCCCCAGCATTTT
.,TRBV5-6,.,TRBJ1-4,CASSLFRRTDEKLFF,TGTGCCAGCAGCCTTTTTCGGAGGACGGATGAAAAACTGTTTTTT
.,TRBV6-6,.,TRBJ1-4,CASRDGANEKLFF,TGTGCCAGCAGGGACGGGGCTAATGAAAAACTGTTTTTT
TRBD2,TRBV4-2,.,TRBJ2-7,CASSQDRLAGGYGSEQYF,TGTGCCAGCAGCCAAGACAGACTAGCGGGAGGGTATGGTAGCGAGCAGTACTTC
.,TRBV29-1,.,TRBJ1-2,CSVAARVYGYTF,TGCAGCGTCGCTGCCAGGGTCTATGGCTACACCTTC
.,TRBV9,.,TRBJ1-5,CASSVAGNNQPQHF,TGTGCCAGCAGCGTAGCCGGGAATAATCAGCCCCAGCATTTT
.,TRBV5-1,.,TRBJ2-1,CASSLGQLGNEQFF,TGCGCCAGCAGCCTCGGACAGCTTGGAAATGAGCAGTTCTTC
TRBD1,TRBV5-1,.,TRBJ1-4,CASSSRGSNEKLFF,TGCGCCAGCAGCTCCAGGGGGTCTAATGAAAAACTGTTTTTT
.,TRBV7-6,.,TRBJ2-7,CASSAWGGQVSYEQYF,TGTGCCAGCAGCGCCTGGGGGGGACAGGTCTCCTACGAGCAGTACTTC
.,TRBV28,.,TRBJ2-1,CASSLPSYNEQFF,TGTGCCAGCAGTTTACCCAGCTACAATGAGCAGTTCTTC
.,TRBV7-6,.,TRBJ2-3,CASSFAPDTQYF,TGTGCCAGCAGCTTTGCCCCAGATACGCAGTATTTT
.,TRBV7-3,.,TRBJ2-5,CASSLRGRGEETQYF,TGTGCCAGCAGCTTACGCGGCAGGGGGGAAGAGACCCAGTACTTC
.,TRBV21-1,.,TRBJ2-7,CASRIVPVGEYF,TGTGCCAGCCGTATAGTCCCGGTAGGGGAGTACTTC
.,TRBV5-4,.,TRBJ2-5,CASSLNNLETQYF,TGTGCCAGCAGCTTGAATAATCTAGAGACCCAGTACTTC
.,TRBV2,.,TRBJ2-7,CASSERLYISYEQYF,TGTGCCAGCAGTGAAAGGCTCTACATTTCCTACGAGCAGTACTTC